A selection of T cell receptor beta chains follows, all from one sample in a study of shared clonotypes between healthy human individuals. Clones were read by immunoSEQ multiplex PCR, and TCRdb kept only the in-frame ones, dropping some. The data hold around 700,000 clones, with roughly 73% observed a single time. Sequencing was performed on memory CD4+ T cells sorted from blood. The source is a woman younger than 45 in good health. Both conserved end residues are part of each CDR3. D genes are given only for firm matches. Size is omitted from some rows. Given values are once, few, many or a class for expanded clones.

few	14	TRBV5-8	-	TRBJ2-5	TGTGCCAGCAGCTCCGGACGGTTCCAAGAGACCCAGTACTTC	CASSSGRFQETQYF
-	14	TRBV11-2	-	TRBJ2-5	TGTGCCAGCAGCTTAGGGTTCAGCAAAGAGACCCAGTACTTC	CASSLGFSKETQYF
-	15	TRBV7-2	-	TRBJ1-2	TGTGCCAGCAGCTGGGACACAGGAGCTAACTATGGCTACACCTTC	CASSWDTGANYGYTF
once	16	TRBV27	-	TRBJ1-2	TGTGCCAGCAGTCCGTTTTCGACGTACCGGGTGGGGGGCTACACCTTC	CASSPFSTYRVGGYTF
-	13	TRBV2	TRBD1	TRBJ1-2	TGTGCCAGTTCAATGACAGGGGGCCGGGGCTACACCTTC	CASSMTGGRGYTF
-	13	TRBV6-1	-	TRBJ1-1	TGTGCCAGCAGTGCCGACAGGCTCGCTGAAGCTTTCTTT	CASSADRLAEAFF
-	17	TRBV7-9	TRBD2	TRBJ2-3	TGTGCCAGCAGCCCAGCCCTTCTAGCGGGAGTTCCAGATACGCAGTATTTT	CASSPALLAGVPDTQYF
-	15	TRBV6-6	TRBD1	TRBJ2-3	TGTGCCAGCAGTTACTCACCAGGGGGTCCAGATACGCAGTATTTT	CASSYSPGGPDTQYF
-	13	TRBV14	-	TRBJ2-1	TGTGCCAGCAGCCAAGATGAGCCACTCGAGCAGTTCTTC	CASSQDEPLEQFF
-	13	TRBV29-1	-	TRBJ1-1	TGCAGCGTTGCTAGGCAGGGTGACACTGAAGCTTTCTTT	CSVARQGDTEAFF
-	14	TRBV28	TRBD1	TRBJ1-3	TGTGCCAGCAGTTTAGGGACAGGGGGAAACACCATATATTTT	CASSLGTGGNTIYF
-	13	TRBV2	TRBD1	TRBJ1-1	TGTGCCAGCATGGGACAGGGGAACACTGAAGCTTTCTTT	CASMGQGNTEAFF
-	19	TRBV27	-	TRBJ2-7	TGTGCCAGCAGTCCCCGTAGTCTCGCGCCCCTAGTCGGTCGGCACGAGCAGTACTTC	CASSPRSLAPLVGRHEQYF
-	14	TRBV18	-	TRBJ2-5	TGTGCCAGCTCACCACCGAATGAGCAAGAGACCCAGTACTTC	CASSPPNEQETQYF
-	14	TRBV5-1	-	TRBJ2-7	TGCGCCAGCAGCTTGTCTGCAGGGGCCTACGAGCAGTACTTC	CASSLSAGAYEQYF
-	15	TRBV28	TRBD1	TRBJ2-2	TGTGCCAGCAGTCCGAGACAGGGCGGTTTGGGGGAGCTGTTTTTT	CASSPRQGGLGELFF
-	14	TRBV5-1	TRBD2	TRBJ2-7	TGCGCCAGCAGCTTGAGTCTAGCGGGACCCGAGCAGTACTTC	CASSLSLAGPEQYF
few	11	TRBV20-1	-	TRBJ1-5	TGCAGTGCTAGAGATCATGGGGCCCAGCATTTT	CSARDHGAQHF
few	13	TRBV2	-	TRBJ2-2	TGTGCCAGCAGTAGACAGAACACCGGGGAGCTGTTTTTT	CASSRQNTGELFF
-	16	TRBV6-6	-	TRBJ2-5	TGTGCCAGCAGAAGACAGGTTAGCAGCTCCCAAGAGACCCAGTACTTC	CASRRQVSSSQETQYF
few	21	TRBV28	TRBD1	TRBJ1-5	TGTGCCAGCAGTTTAAAGGGACAGGGGAAGGGTTACCGATTTAGCAATCAGCCCCAGCATTTT	CASSLKGQGKGYRFSNQPQHF
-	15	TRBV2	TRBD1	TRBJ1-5	TGTGCCAGCAGCCGGGACAGGACCAGCAATCAGCCCCAGCATTTT	CASSRDRTSNQPQHF
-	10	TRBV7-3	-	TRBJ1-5	TGTGCCAGCAGCGGAGGGCCCCAGCATTTT	CASSGGPQHF
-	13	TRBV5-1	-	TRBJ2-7	TGCGCCAGCAGCCCAGGGGAGGGTTACGAGCAGTACTTC	CASSPGEGYEQYF
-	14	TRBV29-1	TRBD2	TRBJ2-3	TGCAGCGCCCAGGGGACTAGCGCGTCAGATACGCAGTATTTT	CSAQGTSASDTQYF
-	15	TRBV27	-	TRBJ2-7	TGTGCCAGCAGTTCTAAATCCATCCAAGGCAACGAGCAGTACTTC	CASSSKSIQGNEQYF
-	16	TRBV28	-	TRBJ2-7	TGTGCCAGCAGTTTGGATGGTGGAGTAAGCTCCTACGAGCAGTACTTC	CASSLDGGVSSYEQYF
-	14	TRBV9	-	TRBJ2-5	TGTGCCAGCAGCCCCGGGGCAGGTAAAGAGACCCAGTACTTC	CASSPGAGKETQYF
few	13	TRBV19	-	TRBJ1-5	TGTGCCAGTAGCAGCAGGAGTGATCAGCCCCAGCATTTT	CASSSRSDQPQHF
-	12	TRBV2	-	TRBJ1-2	TGTGTCCTCGGGAGTGCTAACTATGGCTACACCTTC	CVLGSANYGYTF
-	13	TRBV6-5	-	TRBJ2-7	TGTGCCAGCAGAAACGACAGGACCTACGAGCAGTACTTC	CASRNDRTYEQYF
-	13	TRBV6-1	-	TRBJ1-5	TGTGCCAGCAGTGAAGCAGGGGTTCAGCCCCAGCATTTT	CASSEAGVQPQHF
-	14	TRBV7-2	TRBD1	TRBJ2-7	TGTGCCAGCAGCATAGACAGGGGGTCCCGCGAGCAGTACTTC	CASSIDRGSREQYF
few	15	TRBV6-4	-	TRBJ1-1	TGTGCCAGCAGTTCTAAGGCAGGGTATGGCACTGAAGCTTTCTTT	CASSSKAGYGTEAFF
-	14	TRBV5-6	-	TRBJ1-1	TGTGCCAGCAGCTTGCTCGGGGATAACACTGAAGCTTTCTTT	CASSLLGDNTEAFF
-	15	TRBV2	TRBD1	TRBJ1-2	TGTGCCAGCAGCACAACAGGACAGGGGGCGGGCGGCTACACCTTC	CASSTTGQGAGGYTF
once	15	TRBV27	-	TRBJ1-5	TGTGCCAGCAGTTCCCCCCGACAGGACAATCAGCCCCAGCATTTT	CASSSPRQDNQPQHF
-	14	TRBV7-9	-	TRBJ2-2	TGTGCCAGCAGCCGGAGTGATAGCACCGGGGAGCTGTTTTTT	CASSRSDSTGELFF
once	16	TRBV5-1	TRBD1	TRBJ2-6	TGCGCCAGCAGCTTGGCAGGGGGCGCCGGGGCCAACGTCCTGACTTTC	CASSLAGGAGANVLTF
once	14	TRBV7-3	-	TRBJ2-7	TGTGCCAGCAGCTTAGTTGTAGGGCGCTACGAGCAGTACTTC	CASSLVVGRYEQYF
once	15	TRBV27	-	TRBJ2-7	TGTGCCAGCAGTTTATCCCCTAGCGTAAACTACGAGCAGTACTTC	CASSLSPSVNYEQYF
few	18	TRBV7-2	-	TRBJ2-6	TGTGCCAGCAGCTTACAGGGCCGGCGAGTTTCTGGGGCCAACGTCCTGACTTTC	CASSLQGRRVSGANVLTF
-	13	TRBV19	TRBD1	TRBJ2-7	TGTGCCAGCAGGACAGGGGGGTCCTACGAGCAGTACTTC	CASRTGGSYEQYF
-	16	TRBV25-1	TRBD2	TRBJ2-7	TGTGCCAGCAGTCCACAAGCGGGAGGGCTTGGGTACGAGCAGTACTTC	CASSPQAGGLGYEQYF
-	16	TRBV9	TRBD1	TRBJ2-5	TGTGCCAGCAGCGTCCCCGGGACAGGGGGCCTAGGGACCCAGTACTTC	CASSVPGTGGLGTQYF
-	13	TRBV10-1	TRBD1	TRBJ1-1	TGCGCCAGCAGACTGGACAGGGAAACTGAAGCTTTCTTT	CASRLDRETEAFF
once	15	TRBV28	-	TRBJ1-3	TGTGCCAGCCGCGGAATGGCCAGCTCTGGAAACACCATATATTTT	CASRGMASSGNTIYF
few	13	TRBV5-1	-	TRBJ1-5	TGCGCCGCTTCCGTATATAGCAATCAGCCCCAGCATTTT	CAASVYSNQPQHF
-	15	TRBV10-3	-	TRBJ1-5	TGTGCCATCAGTGAGAGCCAGATGAACAATCAGCCCCAGCATTTT	CAISESQMNNQPQHF
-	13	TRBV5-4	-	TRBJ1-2	TGTGCCAGCAGCTTGGGAGCGAGCTATGGCTACACCTTC	CASSLGASYGYTF
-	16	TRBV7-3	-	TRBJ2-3	TGTGCCAGCAGCTTAGGATTAGGGGGAGTGGGAGATACGCAGTATTTT	CASSLGLGGVGDTQYF
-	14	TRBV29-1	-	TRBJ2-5	TGCAGCGTTGAAGATCTCACCCCCCAAGAGACCCAGTACTTC	CSVEDLTPQETQYF
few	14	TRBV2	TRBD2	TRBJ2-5	TGTGCCAGCTTCTTAGCGGGAGTAGGAGAGACCCAGTACTTC	CASFLAGVGETQYF
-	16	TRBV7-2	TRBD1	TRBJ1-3	TGTGCCACCCCACGGGCAGGGGGATTATCCGGAAACACCATATATTTT	CATPRAGGLSGNTIYF
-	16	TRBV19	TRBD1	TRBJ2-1	TGTGCCAGTAGTCCTCCAGGGGGCATGAAGGGGAATGAGCAGTTCTTC	CASSPPGGMKGNEQFF
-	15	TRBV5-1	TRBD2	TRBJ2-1	TGCGCCAGCAGCTTCCTAGCGGGCTCCTACAATGAGCAGTTCTTC	CASSFLAGSYNEQFF
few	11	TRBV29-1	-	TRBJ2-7	TGCAGCATCCCAAGGGGCTACGAGCAGTACTTC	CSIPRGYEQYF
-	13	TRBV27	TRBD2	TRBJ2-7	TGTGCCAGTAAAAGTGGGAGGGACTACGAGCAGTACTTC	CASKSGRDYEQYF
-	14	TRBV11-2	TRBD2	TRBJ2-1	TGTGCCAGCAGCTCTTTAGCGGGGTACAATGAGCAGTTCTTC	CASSSLAGYNEQFF